This note documents a single T cell receptor beta chain sequence. This sample was taken from a study of shared clonotypes between healthy human individuals. Turning to the study itself: With ages of 18 to 49, the donors were a couple of women and a few men.

Naive CD8 cells lacked CD45RO and underwent positive selection for CCR7, leaving out terminally differentiated effector memory CD45RA+ cells. Profiled with immunoSEQ multiplex PCR; TCRdb holds only in-frame clones, not every one. The sample lists some 1,900,000 clones, less than 95% occurring once. The CDR3 length is 17 residues. V shed 0 bases and J shed 5 bases, with 20 bases lying between them. Germline-derived CDR1 and CDR2 are SGHVS and FQNEAQ. Source material: naive CD8+ T cells sorted from blood. The TCR sequence derives from a man aged 18-30 years in good health. The genes are TRBV7-8 and TRBJ2-7, with TRBD1 as a possible D gene (7 bases). CDR3 sequence (DNA): TGTGCCAGCAGCTTAGCGCCGGAGGAGGGGGCGAACGACGAGCAGTACTTC. Encoded protein: CASSLAPEEGANDEQYF.